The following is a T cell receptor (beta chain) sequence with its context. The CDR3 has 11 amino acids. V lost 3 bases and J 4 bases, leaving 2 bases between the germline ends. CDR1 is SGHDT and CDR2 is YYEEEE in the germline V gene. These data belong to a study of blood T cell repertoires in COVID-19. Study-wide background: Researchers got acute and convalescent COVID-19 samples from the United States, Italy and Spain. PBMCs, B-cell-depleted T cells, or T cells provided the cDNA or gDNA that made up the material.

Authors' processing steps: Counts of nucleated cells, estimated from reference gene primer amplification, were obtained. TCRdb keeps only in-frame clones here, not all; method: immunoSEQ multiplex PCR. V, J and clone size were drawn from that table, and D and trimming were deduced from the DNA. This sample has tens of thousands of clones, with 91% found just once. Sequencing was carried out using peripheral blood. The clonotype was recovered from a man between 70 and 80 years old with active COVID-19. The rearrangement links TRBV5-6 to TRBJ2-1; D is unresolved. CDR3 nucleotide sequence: TGTGCCAGCAGCTCTTACAATGAGCAGTTCTTC. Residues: CASSSYNEQFF.